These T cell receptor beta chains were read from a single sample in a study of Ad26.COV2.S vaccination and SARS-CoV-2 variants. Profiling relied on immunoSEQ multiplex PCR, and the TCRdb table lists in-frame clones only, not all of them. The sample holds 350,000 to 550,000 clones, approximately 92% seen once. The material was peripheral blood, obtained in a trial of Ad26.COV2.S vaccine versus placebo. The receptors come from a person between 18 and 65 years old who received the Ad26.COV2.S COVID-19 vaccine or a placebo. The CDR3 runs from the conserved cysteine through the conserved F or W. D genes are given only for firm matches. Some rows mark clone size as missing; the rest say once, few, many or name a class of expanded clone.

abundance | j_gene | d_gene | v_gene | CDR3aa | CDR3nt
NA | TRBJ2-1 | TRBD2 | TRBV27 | CASSLLSGLYNEQFF | TGTGCCAGCAGTCTCCTTAGCGGGCTTTACAATGAGCAGTTCTTC
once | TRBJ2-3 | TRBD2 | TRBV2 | CASRLAGNTDTQYF | TGTGCCAGCAGACTAGCGGGGAACACAGATACGCAGTATTTT
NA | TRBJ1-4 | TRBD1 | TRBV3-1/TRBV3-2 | CASSRHGTGNEKLFF | TGTGCCAGCAGCCGACATGGGACAGGGAATGAAAAACTGTTTTTT
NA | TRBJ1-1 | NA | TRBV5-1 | CASSLQGVNTEAFF | TGCGCCAGCAGCTTGCAGGGCGTGAACACTGAAGCTTTCTTT
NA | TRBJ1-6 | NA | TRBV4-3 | CASSPSSYNSPLHF | TGCGCCAGCAGCCCGAGCTCCTATAATTCACCCCTCCACTTT
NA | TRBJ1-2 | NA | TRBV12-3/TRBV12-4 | CASSLQLHGYTF | TGTGCCAGCAGTCTCCAACTTCATGGCTACACCTTC
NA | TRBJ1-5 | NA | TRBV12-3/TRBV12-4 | CASGGLRDQPQHF | TGTGCCAGTGGGGGGCTGAGGGACCAGCCCCAGCATTTT
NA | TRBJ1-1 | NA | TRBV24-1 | CATSGAGSSNTEAFF | TGTGCCACCAGTGGTGCAGGATCCTCGAACACTGAAGCTTTCTTT
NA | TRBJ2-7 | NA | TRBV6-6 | CASSPPSSYEQYF | TGTGCCAGCAGCCCTCCTAGCTCCTACGAGCAGTACTTC
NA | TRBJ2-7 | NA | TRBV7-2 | CASSLAFGGYEQYF | TGTGCCAGCAGCTTAGCGTTTGGGGGCTACGAGCAGTACTTC
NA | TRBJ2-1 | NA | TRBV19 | CASSIGIGGWNEQFF | TGTGCCAGTAGTATAGGCATCGGAGGATGGAATGAGCAGTTCTTC
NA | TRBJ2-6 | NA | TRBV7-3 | CASSLTGPLSGANVLTF | TGTGCCAGCAGCTTAACGGGACCCCTCTCTGGGGCCAACGTCCTGACTTTC
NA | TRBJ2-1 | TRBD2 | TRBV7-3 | CASSPRRSSGEYNEQFF | TGTGCCAGCAGCCCCCGGAGGTCTAGCGGAGAATACAATGAGCAGTTCTTC
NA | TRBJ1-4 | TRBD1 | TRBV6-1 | CASREGTGREKLFF | TGTGCCAGCAGGGAAGGGACAGGGAGAGAAAAACTGTTTTTT
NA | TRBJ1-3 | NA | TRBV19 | CASSTSGNTIYF | TGTGCCAGTAGTACGTCTGGAAACACCATATATTTT
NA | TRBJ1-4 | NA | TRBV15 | CATSSRQTWEANEKLFF | TGTGCCACCAGCAGTAGACAAACCTGGGAGGCTAATGAAAAACTGTTTTTT
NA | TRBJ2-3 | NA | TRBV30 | CACEGADTQYF | TGTGCCTGCGAAGGGGCCGATACGCAGTATTTT
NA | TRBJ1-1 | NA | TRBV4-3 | CASSQRHGTEAFF | TGCGCCAGCAGCCAGAGGCATGGCACTGAAGCTTTCTTT
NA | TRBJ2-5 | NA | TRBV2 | CARGSWETQYF | TGTGCCAGGGGAAGTTGGGAGACCCAGTACTTC
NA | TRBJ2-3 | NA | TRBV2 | CASSEGGRYTDTQYF | TGTGCCAGCAGTGAAGGAGGCAGGTACACAGATACGCAGTATTTT
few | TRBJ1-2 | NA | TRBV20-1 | CSASGDHGYTF | TGCAGTGCTTCGGGGGATCATGGCTACACCTTC
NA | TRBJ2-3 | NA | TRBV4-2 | CASSQEGRPSTDTQYF | TGTGCCAGCAGCCAAGAGGGCAGGCCTAGCACAGATACGCAGTATTTT
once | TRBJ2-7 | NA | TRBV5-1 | CASSFGREYEQYF | TGCGCCAGCAGCTTCGGACGGGAATACGAGCAGTACTTC
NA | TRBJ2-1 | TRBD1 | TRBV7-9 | CASSLGNWGQGYNEQFF | TGTGCCAGCAGCTTAGGAAATTGGGGACAGGGATACAATGAGCAGTTCTTC
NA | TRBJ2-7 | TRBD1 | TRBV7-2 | CASGIPDRDRGNYEQYF | TGTGCCAGCGGAATACCGGACCGGGACAGGGGCAACTACGAGCAGTACTTC
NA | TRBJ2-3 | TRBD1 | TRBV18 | CASSPGTGISTDTQYF | TGTGCCAGCTCACCCGGGACAGGTATTAGCACAGATACGCAGTATTTT
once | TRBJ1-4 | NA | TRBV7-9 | CASSLGSGSSYEKLFF | TGTGCCAGCAGCTTAGGATCAGGGAGTTCTTATGAAAAACTGTTTTTT
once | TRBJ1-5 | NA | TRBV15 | CATSGNREQGQLGNQPQHF | TGTGCCACCAGCGGCAACCGGGAACAGGGACAACTAGGAAATCAGCCCCAGCATTTT
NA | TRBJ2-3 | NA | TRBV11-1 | CASSSPPGGTQYF | TGTGCCAGCAGCTCCCCCCCAGGTGGTACGCAGTATTTT
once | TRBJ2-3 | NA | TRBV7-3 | CASSSRTTDTQYF | TGTGCCAGCAGCTCTCGAACGACAGATACGCAGTATTTT
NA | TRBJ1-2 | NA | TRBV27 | CASSAGYGYTF | TGTGCCAGCAGTGCCGGCTATGGCTACACCTTC
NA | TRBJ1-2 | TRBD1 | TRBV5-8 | CASSSTGQVYGYTF | TGTGCCAGCAGCTCGACAGGACAGGTCTATGGCTACACCTTC
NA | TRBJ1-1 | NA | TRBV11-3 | CASSPPARNTEAFF | TGTGCCAGCAGCCCCCCTGCCCGGAACACTGAAGCTTTCTTT
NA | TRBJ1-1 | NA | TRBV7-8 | CASSSSARLNTEAFF | TGTGCCAGCAGCTCCTCCGCAAGGCTGAACACTGAAGCTTTCTTT
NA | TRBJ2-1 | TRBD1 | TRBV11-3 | CASSLLGAGQGNRNEQFF | TGTGCCAGCAGCTTATTAGGGGCGGGACAGGGGAATCGGAATGAGCAGTTCTTC
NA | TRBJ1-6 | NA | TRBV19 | CASSIEIREGNSPLHF | TGTGCCAGTAGTATAGAAATCAGGGAGGGCAATTCACCCCTCCACTTT